This T cell receptor beta chain was sequenced in a study of T-cell memory formation after mild COVID-19. This clonotype came up many times. Germline assignment: CDR1 MGHDK and CDR2 SYGVNS. The CDR3 is made up of 16 amino acids. V lost 10 bases and J lost 2; bases outside the gene matches: 13. In TCRdb, the 5' RACE reads were re-called with MiXCR into one record per CDR3 protein. The sample has 300,000 to 350,000 distinct CDR3 sequences, roughly 15% seen once. Input material: PBMCs or a T cell subset sorted from them (not recorded which). The clonotype comes from a man between 18 and 35 years old who had mild COVID-19 (a few samples of this study predate the infection). Cell type and time point are not known. The chain employs TRBV25-1 and TRBJ2-2, with TRBD1 matching 7 bases. Written as DNA, the CDR3 is TGTGCCACCCTTCGGGAAGGGACAGCTAACACCGGGGAGCTGTTTTTT. This sequence encodes CATLREGTANTGELFF.